The next 32 T cell receptor beta chains were all read from a single sample in a study of blood T cells in healthy people across ages. The authors ran a second PCR of 7 to 11 cycles using a sample-barcoded 5' primer and a J-beta primer mix. In TCRdb, the 5' RACE reads were re-called with MiXCR into one record per CDR3 protein. The sample has over 1,500,000 distinct CDR3 sequences, 40% to 55% seen once. Sequences were obtained from blood. The origin of the receptors is a woman between 35 and 50 years old in good health.

The chain is built from TRBV20-1 and TRBJ2-1; D is possibly TRBD1 or TRBD2 (6 bases each). Trimming stripped 0 bases from V and 6 bases from J, with 15 bases between. CDR1 DFQATT and CDR2 SNEGSKA come from the germline V gene (reference sequence). This CDR3 contains 15 residues. This CDR3 is CSARDQGGPVNEQFF. CDR3 sequence (DNA): TGCAGTGCTAGAGATCAAGGGGGGCCTGTCAATGAGCAGTTCTTC.

This chain links TRBV20-1 with TRBJ1-2, with a tentative D call TRBD1 (5 bases). The ends were cut back, 4 bases at V and 4 bases at J, with 19 bases in the middle. The CDR3 length is 15 residues. The germline V gene has CDR1 DFQATT and CDR2 SNEGSKA (reference sequence). The CDR3 protein is CSANGQGVGIYGYTF. The CDR3 bases are TGCAGTGCTAATGGCCAGGGAGTGGGTATCTATGGCTACACCTTC.

This sequence joins TRBV3-1 and TRBJ2-7; D is ambiguous. The closer fit of TRBJ2-4 to the DNA end suggests the J call may be wrong. This CDR3 comprises 14 residues. The germline gives CDR1 LGHDT, CDR2 YNNKEL (reference sequence). The CDR3 loop reads CASSQEYRVNIQYF. CDR3 in DNA: TGTGCCAGCAGCCAAGAGTACAGAGTTAACATTCAGTACTTC.

The gene calls are TRBV6-2 or TRBV6-3 and TRBJ1-2; D is undetermined. Between the trimmed V and J ends, which lost 0 bases and 4 bases, there was a span of 9 bases. Germline CDR1 is MNHEY and CDR2 is SVGEGT. The CDR3 spans 14 residues. The CDR3, as DNA: TGTGCCAGCAGTTACTCCGGCAATTCCTATGGCTACACCTTC. Protein sequence: CASSYSGNSYGYTF.

This chain joins TRBV4-2 and TRBJ1-4; TRBD1 agrees at 7 bases. CDR3 length: 16 amino acids. With 5 bases clipped from V and 6 bases from J, the junction kept 12 bases outside the gene matches. CDR1 and CDR2 (germline): LGHNA, YNFKEQ. The CDR3 DNA follows: TGTGCCAGCAGCTTCGGACAGGACGAAAGGGATGAAAAACTGTTTTTT. It specifies CASSFGQDERDEKLFF.

The rearrangement links TRBV7-3 to TRBJ1-2; weak D call: TRBD1 (5 bases). CDR1 is SGHTA, CDR2 FQGTGA, per germline. The V and J ends lost 8 bases and 0 bases respectively, with 16 bases between them. This CDR3 region has 15 residues. This chain's CDR3 is CASSPIGGSNYGYTF. The CDR3, as DNA: TGTGCCAGCTCCCCTATTGGGGGTTCTAACTATGGCTACACCTTC.

The J gene is TRBJ2-7, the V gene TRBV20-1; maybe TRBD1 (5 bases). In germline, CDR1 is DFQATT, CDR2 SNEGSKA (reference sequence). V gave up 1 base and J gave up 2 bases, with 9 bases separating them. This CDR3 region has 13 residues. As DNA, the CDR3 is TGCAGTGCTAGAGCACAGGAGACCTACGAGCAGTACTTC. This gives the protein CSARAQETYEQYF.

This clonotype showed up just a few times. The rearrangement links TRBV20-1 to TRBJ1-2; D unclear. The CDR3 runs to 14 residues. Germline V CDR1 and CDR2: DFQATT, SNEGSKA (reference sequence). Trimming cost V 4 bases and J 3 bases, with 15 bases left between them. DNA of the CDR3: TGCAGTGCTAACCCCCCTCCGACCTACTATGGCTACACCTTC. Its protein is CSANPPPTYYGYTF.

V and J are TRBV15 and TRBJ2-3; D is unclear. This CDR3 is built from 17 residues. Trimming shortened V by 0 bases and J by 0 bases, and 13 bases separated the two germline ends. The V gene's germline CDR1 is LNHNV and CDR2 YYDKDF (reference sequence). This chain's CDR3 is CATSRDDREISTDTQYF. The CDR3 nucleotides read TGTGCCACCAGCAGAGATGACCGTGAAATTAGCACAGATACGCAGTATTTT.

The chain uses TRBV12-3 or TRBV12-4 and TRBJ1-2; 7 bases match TRBD1. Trimming took 4 bases from V and 4 from J; bases not matched to a gene: 9. The CDR3 extends over 15 amino acids. The CDR3 protein is CASSWGTVSLYGYTF. Written as DNA, the CDR3 is TGTGCCAGCAGTTGGGGGACAGTTTCCCTCTATGGCTACACCTTC.

The sample holds many counts of this clonotype. The chain links TRBV4-3 to TRBJ1-6; TRBD1 might be the D (5 bases). Germline assignment: CDR1 LGHNA and CDR2 YSLEER. This CDR3 spans 14 amino acids. Trimming removed 1 base from V and 5 bases from J, with 6 bases in between. The DNA of the CDR3 is TGCGCCAGCAGCCAAGGAGGGGATAATTCACCCCTCCACTTT. Encoded protein: CASSQGGDNSPLHF.

This clonotype was counted a few times. The V gene is TRBV18, the J gene TRBJ2-7, with D possibly called TRBD1 or TRBD2 (5 bases each). Germline CDR1 and CDR2: KGHSH and LQKENI. The CDR3 spans 15 residues. With 4 bases removed from V and 3 bases from J, the gap between germline ends came to 16 bases. The CDR3, as DNA: TGTGCCAGCTCACTCGGGGACCAGTCTATCTACGAGCAGTACTTC. Protein product: CASSLGDQSIYEQYF. Using reference TRBV18 and TRBJ2-7 for the parts outside the CDR3, the full variable domain is NAGVMQNPRHLVRRRGQEARLRCSPMKGHSHVYWYRQLPEEGLKFMVYLQKENIIDESGMPKERFSAEFPKEGPSILRIQQVVRGDSAAYFCASSLGDQSIYEQYFGPGTRLTVT.

The chain combines TRBV7-2 with TRBJ2-1; D is ambiguous. CDR1 and CDR2 (germline): SGHTA, FQGNSA. The CDR3 sequence is 15 residues long. Deletions cut 2 bases from V and 6 bases from J, with 14 bases between. CDR3 bases: TGTGCCAGCAGCTTATCTCGGTATGAGTCCAATGAGCAGTTCTTC. It specifies CASSLSRYESNEQFF.

This chain connects TRBV5-8 to TRBJ2-7; 7 nucleotides match TRBD2. The J call is in doubt because the DNA end fits TRBJ2-4 better. The CDR3 extends over 13 amino acids. Germline V lookup: CDR1 SGHTS, CDR2 YDEGEE. CDR3 DNA sequence: TGTGCCAGCAACCGGGGGAGGGGAAACATTCAGTACTTC. Protein product: CASNRGRGNIQYF.

This clonotype has just a few counts. CDR3 bases: TGTGCCACCAGCAGTCCATTGAGGTTCCAAGAGACCCAGTACTTC. It specifies CATSSPLRFQETQYF. The chain employs TRBV15 and TRBJ2-5; D not resolved. The CDR3 covers 15 residues. Germline CDR1 reads LNHNV; CDR2 reads YYDKDF (reference sequence). Trimming stripped 3 bases from V and 1 base from J, with 12 bases between.

The chain couples TRBV5-1 to TRBJ2-3; TRBD1 matches at 10 bases. The CDR3 is 16 residues long. V lost 4 bases, J lost 6 bases, and 11 bases stayed unmatched. Germline CDR1 is SGHRS and CDR2 is YFSETQ. CDR3 sequence: CASSLTGGTLADTQYF. The DNA of the CDR3 is TGCGCCAGCAGCCTGACAGGGGGCACGTTAGCGGATACGCAGTATTTT.

This clonotype was detected a few times. V and J are TRBV5-5 and TRBJ2-3, with D perhaps TRBD1 (5 bases). V dropped 1 base and J dropped 1 base, with 16 bases sitting between them. The CDR3 contains 17 residues. CDR1 is SGHKS, CDR2 YYEKEE, per germline (reference sequence). The CDR3 nucleotides are TGTGCCAGCAGCTTGATCGCAGGGTCGGTTGGCACAGATACGCAGTATTTT. Protein sequence: CASSLIAGSVGTDTQYF.

The CDR3 DNA reads TGCAGTGCTAGAGATCAGTGGGGGGCCACAGATACGCAGTATTTT. Its translation: CSARDQWGATDTQYF. The chain recombines TRBV20-1 with TRBJ2-3; D is tentatively TRBD1 or TRBD2 (6 bases each). CDR1 is DFQATT and CDR2 is SNEGSKA in the germline V gene (reference sequence). V lost 0 bases, J lost 2 bases, and 12 bases lay in between. The CDR3 totals 15 residues.

The chain links TRBV6-2 or TRBV6-3 to TRBJ2-5, with D possibly called TRBD1 or TRBD2 (5 bases each). The germline V gene encodes CDR1 MNHEY and CDR2 SVGEGT. The CDR3 is 12 residues long. V was shortened by 8 bases and J by 12 bases, with 19 bases between the two germline ends. CDR3: CASGGSLHNKYF. DNA of the CDR3: TGTGCCAGCGGGGGTTCCCTACACAACAAGTACTTC.

The rearrangement joins TRBV29-1 to TRBJ2-2; D is perhaps TRBD1 (6 bases). The CDR3 sequence is 14 residues long. Per the germline V gene, CDR1 is SQVTM and CDR2 is ANQGSEA. V lost 4 bases to trimming and J lost 4 bases, with 13 bases between them. CDR3 sequence reads: CSVVRRGGTGELFF. The CDR3 bases are TGCAGCGTTGTACGCAGGGGCGGCACCGGGGAGCTGTTTTTT.

This clonotype was counted between two and nine times. The chain joins TRBV7-9 to TRBJ2-1; 12 bases map to TRBD2. J lost 8 bases, V lost 2 bases, and 7 bases had no gene match. This CDR3 comprises 16 residues. Germline-derived CDR1 and CDR2 are SEHNR and FQNEAQ (reference sequence). In DNA form, the CDR3 reads TGTGCCAGCAGCTTATGGCTAGCGGGGGGGTTCGATGAGCAGTTCTTC. It encodes CASSLWLAGGFDEQFF.

The rearrangement joins TRBV7-9 to TRBJ1-1; D gene ambiguous. V gave up 6 bases and J gave up 7 bases, with 12 bases separating them. The length of the CDR3 is 12 residues. Germline V gene data show CDR1 as SEHNR and CDR2 as FQNEAQ (reference sequence). The CDR3 DNA follows: TGTGCCAGCAGAAGTCTACAAGGTGAAGCTTTCTTT. It codes for CASRSLQGEAFF.

This clonotype showed up just once. The chain recombines TRBV4-2 with TRBJ2-6, with 8 bases lining up with TRBD1. CDR3 size: 18 residues. V dropped 0 bases and J dropped 3; count of bases not matched to a gene: 7. Per germline, CDR1 LGHNA and CDR2 YNFKEQ. CDR3: CASSQDSGGAGGANVLTF. CDR3 nucleotide sequence: TGTGCCAGCAGCCAAGATTCAGGGGGCGCCGGTGGGGCCAACGTCCTGACTTTC.

This chain uses TRBV5-1 with TRBJ1-2, with 9 bases that match TRBD1. The trim removed 5 bases at V and 4 bases at J, leaving 15 bases unmatched. Per germline, CDR1 SGHRS and CDR2 YFSETQ. This CDR3 comprises 17 residues. CDR3 nucleotides: TGCGCCAGCAGAGAACCCACAGGGGGCGATTCTTCCTATGGCTACACCTTC. It specifies CASREPTGGDSSYGYTF. Together with reference TRBV5-1 and TRBJ1-2, the CDR3 gives the full variable domain: KAGVTQTPRYLIKTRGQQVTLSCSPISGHRSVSWYQQTPGQGLQFLFEYFSETQRNKGNFPGRFSGRQFSNSRSEMNVSTLELGDSALYLCASREPTGGDSSYGYTFGSGTRLTVV.

The rearrangement links TRBV20-1 to TRBJ2-1, with TRBD2 identical over 9 bases. Germline V gives CDR1 DFQATT, CDR2 SNEGSKA (reference sequence). V gave up 5 bases and J gave up 8 bases; unmatched junction bases: 37. The CDR3 totals 23 residues. DNA of the CDR3: TGCAGTGCTGACACATTCTCAACTAGCGGGCCCCGGGCCCGACCACTTACCCATCATGAGCAGTTCTTC. Translation gives CSADTFSTSGPRARPLTHHEQFF.

A few counts support this clonotype. The CDR3 protein is CSVERSPSYNEQFF. The CDR3 DNA sequence: TGCAGCGTTGAGCGGTCCCCTTCCTACAATGAGCAGTTCTTC. The chain is built from TRBV29-1 and TRBJ2-1; D is undetermined. The CDR3 is 14 amino acids. Germline V CDR1 and CDR2: SQVTM, ANQGSEA. Between the trimmed V and J ends, which lost 3 bases and 1 base, there was a span of 10 bases.

The chain has TRBV6-2 or TRBV6-3 and TRBJ2-1, with TRBD2 matching over 13 bases. Germline values: CDR1 MNHEY, CDR2 SVGEGT. Trimming cost V 0 bases and J 0 bases; bases outside gene matches: 5. The CDR3 has 19 amino acids. The CDR3 loop reads CASSYSGLAGPFSYNEQFF. The DNA for the CDR3 is TGTGCCAGCAGTTACTCGGGACTAGCGGGGCCCTTCTCCTACAATGAGCAGTTCTTC.

A remark on this clonotype: One junction end does not reproduce the germline sequence, and a read error may be involved. The chain combines TRBV3-1 with TRBJ2-3; 8 bases fit TRBD2. Germline V gives CDR1 LGHDT, CDR2 YNNKEL (reference sequence). The length of the CDR3 is 15 residues. The CDR3 here is CAGSQFMVAGDTQYF. DNA of the CDR3: TGTGCCGGCAGCCAGTTCATGGTAGCGGGGGATACGCAGTATTTT.

The chain employs TRBV27 and TRBJ2-7; no definite D call. Germline V CDR1 and CDR2: MNHEY, SMNVEV (reference sequence). The CDR3 extends over 11 amino acids. V lost 6 bases to trimming and J lost 5 bases, with 8 bases between them. Here the CDR3 reads CASRGSNEQYF. The CDR3 DNA follows: TGTGCCAGCAGGGGCAGCAACGAGCAGTACTTC.

The chain combines TRBV10-3 with TRBJ2-1, with D perhaps matching TRBD2 (5 bases). Per the germline V gene, CDR1 is ENHRY and CDR2 is SYGVKD. V lost 6 bases and J 0 bases, leaving 18 bases between the germline ends. This CDR3 spans 17 amino acids. CDR3 in amino acids: CAISPTRTVNSYNEQFF. Here the CDR3 DNA reads TGTGCCATCAGCCCCACACGGACTGTGAACTCCTACAATGAGCAGTTCTTC.

Regarding this clonotype: This may come from a read error, since a much larger clone is one base off. This chain connects TRBV7-2 to TRBJ1-1; D is uncertain. The CDR3 contains 11 residues. Germline lookup yields CDR1 SGHTA and CDR2 FQGNSA. The CDR3, as DNA: TGTGCCAGCAGCGTCAACACTGAAACTTTCTTT. As protein: CASSVNTETFF.

This clonotype was picked up a small number of times. The CDR3 sequence: CASSLNGGQETQYF. The CDR3 DNA is TGTGCCAGCAGCTTAAATGGTGGACAAGAGACCCAGTACTTC. This chain joins TRBV7-3 and TRBJ2-5, with D uncertain. The CDR3 runs 14 residues. Germline V gene sequence: CDR1 SGHTA, CDR2 FQGTGA. V was shortened by 1 base and J by 2 bases, with 8 bases between the two germline ends.